The 20 T cell receptor beta chains given below trace back to one sample, sequenced in a study of shared T cell receptors in the human thymus. Data came from immunoSEQ multiplex PCR; TCRdb stores just in-frame clones and leaves some out. This table has roughly 500,000 clones, 75% to 85% appearing once. Separately, the same data were catalogued under a study of human thymus T cells.

The sequenced sample was thymocytes. These TCRs come from a boy less than two years old with a congenital heart defect.

The chain is built from TRBV2 and TRBJ2-7; 10 positions match TRBD2. From germline, CDR1 is SNHLY and CDR2 FYNNEI. The CDR3 consists of 14 residues. Trimming at V came to 4 bases and at J to 3 bases, leaving 3 bases not matched to a gene. The CDR3 DNA sequence: TGTGCCAGCAGTGGGACTAGCGGCCTCTACGAGCAGTACTTC. Protein product: CASSGTSGLYEQYF.

This clone appeared a single time. The V and J genes are TRBV28 and TRBJ2-1; TRBD2 matches 9 bases. The CDR3 totals 14 residues. Trimming took 8 bases from V and 2 from J; bases not matched to a gene: 4. The germline gives CDR1 MDHEN, CDR2 SYDVKM. The CDR3, as DNA: TGTGCCAGCGTAAGCGGGAGGCCCTACAATGAGCAGTTCTTC. It translates to CASVSGRPYNEQFF.

The gene calls are TRBV11-2 and TRBJ1-1; D is unclear. The germline V and J ends were trimmed by 2 bases and 11 bases, with 12 bases remaining between them. The CDR3 has 12 residues. The germline V gene has CDR1 SGHAT and CDR2 FQNNGV. CDR3 sequence reads: CASSLFWEKAFF. The CDR3 bases are TGTGCCAGCAGCTTATTCTGGGAGAAGGCTTTCTTT.

This sequence joins TRBV28 and TRBJ2-7, with a weak D call TRBD2 (5 bases). Trimming removed 6 bases from V and 4 bases from J, with 16 bases in between. The CDR3 has 14 residues. CDR1 is MDHEN, CDR2 SYDVKM, per germline. The CDR3 nucleotides are TGTGCCAGCAGCTCGGTAGTGGAGGTATACGAGCAGTACTTC. This gives the protein CASSSVVEVYEQYF.

The chain links TRBV28 to TRBJ2-3, with D possibly matching TRBD1 (6 bases). The V end lost 5 bases, the J end lost 2 bases, and 20 bases lay between the germline ends. This CDR3 spans 17 amino acids. Looked up from germline, CDR1 is MDHEN and CDR2 is SYDVKM. DNA of the CDR3: TGTGCCAGCAGTCCGGCCTCACAGGGTGTCTCCACAGATACGCAGTATTTT. It translates to CASSPASQGVSTDTQYF.

The rearrangement uses TRBV5-5 and TRBJ1-2, with 9 bases fitting TRBD1. J was trimmed by 4 bases and V by 0 bases; bases with no gene match: 4. CDR3 length: 15 amino acids. Germline V gene sequence: CDR1 SGHKS, CDR2 YYEKEE (reference sequence). DNA of the CDR3: TGTGCCAGCAGCTTGGGGACAGGGGTAGTCTATGGCTACACCTTC. Its protein product is CASSLGTGVVYGYTF.

This clone was seen a handful of times. The chain is built from TRBV5-6 and TRBJ2-7, with D possibly matching TRBD1 (6 bases). This CDR3 region has 14 residues. Germline CDR1 is SGHDT and CDR2 is YYEEEE. Trimming left V 3 bases short and J 1 base short, with 11 bases between. This CDR3 is CASSSDRRSYEQYF. The DNA for the CDR3 is TGTGCCAGCAGCTCAGACAGGCGGTCCTACGAGCAGTACTTC.

This sequence joins TRBV18 and TRBJ2-7; TRBD1 might be the D (5 bases). Trimming took off 3 bases at V and 2 bases at J, with 14 bases between the two ends. CDR1 and CDR2 (germline): KGHSH, LQKENI. This CDR3 is built from 15 residues. CDR3 in amino acids: CASSPGQGVTYEQYF. The CDR3 nucleotides are TGTGCCAGCTCACCTGGGCAGGGCGTCACCTACGAGCAGTACTTC.

J is TRBJ2-1 and V is TRBV11-3, with a tentative D call TRBD2 (6 bases). CDR1 and CDR2 from the germline V gene are SGHNT and YENEEA. V was clipped by 0 bases and J by 6 bases, with 21 bases between them. The CDR3 spans 18 residues. Here the CDR3 DNA reads TGTGCCAGCAGCTTAGATCCCAGGGACTGGGGGACCCCCAATGAGCAGTTCTTC. It codes for CASSLDPRDWGTPNEQFF.

This clone was counted once. This chain uses TRBV25-1 with TRBJ2-7; 11 bases map to TRBD2. The J segment lost 3 bases and the V segment lost 6 bases, leaving 10 bases of the junction unmatched. Germline lookup yields CDR1 MGHDK and CDR2 SYGVNS. This CDR3 has 16 amino acids. For the CDR3, the DNA is TGTGCCAGCAGGCCAGGACTAGCGGGCCAAATCTACGAGCAGTACTTC. It encodes CASRPGLAGQIYEQYF.

This rearrangement joins TRBV7-8 to TRBJ2-1; the match to TRBD2 covers 10 bases. V dropped 4 bases and J dropped 4; count of bases not matched to a gene: 19. CDR1 and CDR2 (germline): SGHVS, FQNEAQ. The CDR3 has 20 amino acids. CDR3 region: CASSYRQGSLAGESYNEQFF. The CDR3 coding sequence is TGTGCCAGCAGCTATAGGCAGGGGTCCCTAGCGGGAGAGTCTTACAATGAGCAGTTCTTC. Together with reference TRBV7-8 and TRBJ2-1, the CDR3 gives the full variable domain: GAGVSQSPRYKVAKRGQDVALRCDPISGHVSLFWYQQALGQGPEFLTYFQNEAQLDKSGLPSDRFFAERPEGSVSTLKIQRTQQEDSAVYLCASSYRQGSLAGESYNEQFFGPGTRLTVL.

The CDR3 DNA sequence: TGCGCCAGCAGACAACCGGGACAGGGGCCCTACAATGAGCAGTTCTTC. The encoded protein is CASRQPGQGPYNEQFF. The V call is TRBV5-1, the J call TRBJ2-1; 10 bases are shared with TRBD1. The CDR3 covers 16 residues. Germline CDR1 and CDR2: SGHRS and YFSETQ. The J segment lost 2 bases and the V segment lost 5 bases, leaving 7 bases of the junction unmatched.

The CDR3 DNA is TGTGCCAGCAGCCAAGGACAGGGCAGACTGCCCGCGGCTACTAGAGACTCCTACAATGAGCAGTTCTTC. Its translation is CASSQGQGRLPAATRDSYNEQFF. The chain uses TRBV4-2 and TRBJ2-1, with 7 bases fitting TRBD1. From germline, CDR1 is LGHNA and CDR2 YNFKEQ. The V and J ends lost 1 base and 0 bases, in that order; junction bases with no gene match: 24. This CDR3 is built from 23 residues.

CDR3 nucleotide sequence: TGTGCCAGCAGCTTGGGGGCTATAGCGGGAGTCACAGATACGCAGTATTTT. This codes for CASSLGAIAGVTDTQYF. V usage is TRBV5-4 and J usage is TRBJ2-3; 9 bases map to TRBD2. The germline V gene has CDR1 SGHNT and CDR2 YYREEE (reference sequence). The CDR3 extends over 17 amino acids. Trimming cost V 0 bases and J 2 bases; bases outside gene matches: 7.

V usage is TRBV9 and J usage is TRBJ2-2; 7 bases are shared with TRBD2. Germline-derived CDR1 and CDR2 are SGDLS and YYNGEE. This CDR3 has 16 residues. After removal of 4 bases from V and 7 bases from J, the junction contained 13 bases not matched to a gene. CDR3 sequence (DNA): TGTGCCAGCAGCAGAGAAGGCGGGAGAGGGATCGGGGAGCTGTTTTTT. Residues: CASSREGGRGIGELFF.

This chain joins TRBV6-1 and TRBJ2-4, with D perhaps matching TRBD1 (5 bases). Germline CDR1 and CDR2: MNHNS and SASEGT. This CDR3 is 15 amino acids long. V lost 7 bases and J 0 bases, leaving 13 bases between the germline ends. The CDR3: CASKEWTLAKNIQYF. DNA for the CDR3: TGTGCCAGCAAGGAGTGGACATTAGCCAAAAACATTCAGTACTTC.

This clone was found a few times. This chain joins TRBV25-1 and TRBJ2-5, with 7 bases aligning to TRBD2. Losses at the gene ends were 5 bases for V and 1 base for J; bases not matched to a gene: 4. Germline CDR1 MGHDK, CDR2 SYGVNS. CDR3 size: 14 residues. The CDR3 nucleotides read TGTGCCAGCAGTTCGCGGGAGCGCCAAGAGACCCAGTACTTC. Protein product: CASSSRERQETQYF.

This sequence joins TRBV11-3 and TRBJ1-2, with D possibly matching TRBD1 (5 bases). The CDR3 runs 15 residues. Germline assignment: CDR1 SGHNT and CDR2 YENEEA. The ends were cut back, 2 bases at V and 8 bases at J, with 18 bases in the middle. This chain's CDR3 is CASSLSHAGGDGYTF. The CDR3 nucleotides are TGTGCCAGCAGCTTATCCCACGCCGGCGGGGACGGCTACACCTTC. The whole variable domain, remainder taken from reference TRBV11-3 and TRBJ1-2, is EAGVVQSPRYKIIEKKQPVAFWCNPISGHNTLYWYLQNLGQGPELLIRYENEEAVDDSQLPKDRFSAERLKGVDSTLKIQPAELGDSAVYLCASSLSHAGGDGYTFGSGTRLTVV.

This clone was picked up one time. The chain joins TRBV2 to TRBJ2-1; 9 positions agree with TRBD2. The CDR3 runs to 15 residues. Unmatched junction bases numbered 5, after V lost 4 bases and J lost 4 bases. Germline loops: CDR1 SNHLY, CDR2 FYNNEI. CDR3 in amino acids: CASSGGLAVYNEQFF. The CDR3 DNA follows: TGTGCCAGCAGTGGGGGACTAGCCGTTTACAATGAGCAGTTCTTC.

This clone appeared once. This chain links TRBV7-8 with TRBJ1-1; no clear D. The germline CDR1 and CDR2 sequences are SGHVS and FQNEAQ. CDR3 length: 13 amino acids. V lost 5 bases and J 7 bases, leaving 14 bases between the germline ends. CDR3 sequence (DNA): TGTGCCAGCAGCCTAGGAGTAGCTGGTGAAGCTTTCTTT. Protein sequence: CASSLGVAGEAFF.